This TCR beta chain was documented in a study of cytomegalovirus exposure and HLA in healthy donors (dated by TCRdb to about 2017). About the full investigation: In an earlier analysis of 587 of the donors, 250 to 350 Gb of sequence data and 120 million or so unique TCR beta sequences from some 170 million T cells were reported. In addition to the first cohort of roughly 700 subjects, a separate validation cohort of 120 different subjects was used. Alongside the repertoire data, information on donor age, sex, ethnicity and CMV serostatus was compiled. Class I and class II HLA loci were covered by the typing at four-digit resolution. To decide whether each TCR beta V gene segment behaved as functional or pseudogenic, an earlier analysis of some 570 of the donors relied on high-throughput TCR beta sequencing. Roughly five DR-DQ haplotypes were handled as single units for association and clustering because linkage in the cohort was strong. Rather than using new phenotypic data, the later analysis identified candidate immune exposures from TCR beta sequences and from how often those sequences occurred across donors. Typing coverage differed by locus: A, B, C, DRB1 and DQB1 were typed in about 629-630 donors, DQA1 in approximately 520, DPA1 in around 580, and DPB1 in about 450. The study aimed to test whether cataloging public T cell receptors could reveal signatures of past pathogen exposure. A later analysis re-analyzed previously published TCR beta repertoires from approximately 670 donors and added high-resolution HLA genotyping to study TCR occurrence patterns. Roughly 300 gigabases of sequencing data and tens of millions of unique TCR sequences were included in an early release covering about 700 HLA-typed donors. On average, around 240,000 unique TCR beta nucleotide sequences were sequenced per donor among 398 genotyped donors of the cohort, with roughly 20% of those sequences being non-productive. The study combined high-throughput TCR immunosequencing, statistical association of individual TCRs with disease status, and machine learning to predict cytomegalovirus infection status. In a later genetic analysis, genome-wide SNP genotypes for about three fifths of the roughly 670 donors were used, and that subset was treated as a discovery cohort. The study used immunosequencing to profile the T cell repertoires of under 700 subjects and linked those repertoires to cytomegalovirus serostatus. All discovery cohort repertoires had been generated on a single sequencing platform. Of the roughly 410 genotyped donors, approximately 80% were placed in the genetic ancestry cluster associated with self-reported Caucasian donors. What the work shows at the level of the full study, not this receptor alone: It was suggested by the authors that the approach could potentially be generalized to other disease states and immunological phenotypes. The presence/absence analyses assumed that sequencing depth was roughly uniform across donors, and that assumption may not be true. Three of the identified cytomegalovirus-associated TCR beta chains were confirmed in vitro to be specific for cytomegalovirus antigens. Correlated functional status among segregating V segments might be attributable to linkage disequilibrium, but an unknown experimental factor could not be ruled out. In a later analysis, TCR association rates were found to vary across HLA loci, with the most associated TCRs seen for DRB1 alleles and the fewest for HLA-C alleles. In a later analysis, several top co-occurrence clusters were reported to appear linked to parvovirus B19, influenza, CMV and Epstein-Barr virus. Because counts were too low, seventeen rarely observed V segments, including chromosome 9 orphons, were left out of the earlier analysis of approximately 580 of the donors. Because HLA typing was missing for some donors at each locus, association tests included only the typed subset. A later genetic analysis associated a missense DCLRE1C variant with V-gene and J-gene trimming of TCR beta chains, and an independent cohort replicated the association. The sequencing pipeline was judged likely to have produced a cluster of highly shared sequence variants as a technical artifact. Specific HLA alleles were associated with more than 15,000 TCR beta sequences at a false discovery rate of 0.05 in a later analysis. Compared with equally common non-associated chains, HLA-associated TCR beta chains in a later analysis were more clonally expanded and had lower generation probabilities. In an earlier analysis of some 640 of the donors, most TCR beta V segments were observed in productive rearrangements about 87% or about 30% of the time, broadly matching IMGT annotations. A further reported finding was that TCR beta sequences accurately predicted the HLA-A and HLA-B alleles for most subjects in the first cohort. This cohort had only TCR beta chains sequenced, and the lack of alpha or paired-chain data limited which features could be detected. A later genetic analysis reported fewer N-insertions in productive TCRs among donors in an Asian-associated ancestry cluster than the roughly 700-donor mean. Strong co-occurrence of HLA alleles, especially DR and DQ, made assigning TCR associations to individual alleles difficult. In a later analysis, most CMV-associated TCR beta chains were found to appear HLA-restricted, with HLA associations seemingly driven largely by CMV exposure. Across donors, most TCR sequences were observed very rarely, whereas some public TCRs were present in many individuals. Cytomegalovirus status was reported to be diagnosed by the classifier with high specificity and sensitivity in both the original and validation cohorts. The only immune exposure information available for the cohort was CMV serostatus. The study listed approximately 150 TCR beta chains as associated with cytomegalovirus.

This clone was counted a single time. The antigen it binds to is not known. It has no much larger one-base neighbor in the sample; base qualities were not kept. The cohort was made up of 650 to 700 healthy bone marrow donors. At the time of sampling, every cohort member was nominally healthy, though immune exposures that went unrecorded were likely present. The donor was CMV seropositive and belonged to the group of 250 to 300 seropositive cohort members. A peripheral blood sample was provided by each donor, and peripheral blood mononuclear cells were used for TCR beta sequencing. The Qiagen DNeasy Blood Extraction Kit was used to extract genomic DNA from the blood cell samples. Receptor libraries were prepared by the immunoSEQ multiplex PCR assay. For the multiplex PCR, a mixture combining 60 forward primers for TCR Vbeta segments and 13 reverse primers for TCR Jbeta segments was used. The CDR3 region of rearranged TCR beta genes was amplified from genomic DNA with a multiplex PCR assay. Amplified TCR beta libraries were sequenced as 87-base-pair reads on the Illumina HiSeq System. The paper's data handling went like this. In a later analysis, roughly 80 million unique TCR beta chains were counted across the roughly 610 repertoires, and around 11 million of these chains were shared by at least two donors. A nearest-neighbor algorithm error-corrected the raw reads and collapsed the reads into unique sequences, merging closely related sequences to remove PCR and sequencing errors. To assign V, D and J gene segments, CDR3 sequences were aligned to IMGT reference sequences. For a sequence to be retained, at least a six-nucleotide match to both a V gene segment and a J gene segment was required. A rearrangement was called productive if the CDR3 had no stop codons and remained in frame with V and J, and every other rearrangement was called non-productive. Following IMGT convention, CDR3 was defined as the stretch from the second conserved V-encoded cysteine to the conserved J-encoded phenylalanine. The earlier analysis of about 620 of the donors excluded sequences that lacked an unambiguous match to a single V gene segment. In an earlier analysis of 500 to 750 of the donors, V segments were called functional above 56.7% productive rearrangements and were called segregating when the between-donor standard deviation exceeded 5%. A statistical classification framework was developed to diagnose cytomegalovirus status using the catalog of TCR beta chain sequences. V and J gene assignment, in a later analysis, came from comparing TCR nucleotide sequences with IMGT/GENE-DB human TR gene sequences. The TCRdist pipeline was used in a later analysis to assign CDR3 sequences and most-parsimonious VDJ recombination scenarios. A later analysis defined each TCR beta chain by its CDR3 amino acid sequence plus V-gene family, and excluded reads lacking a unique V-gene family. In a later analysis, 500 to 700 highly shared, low-generation-probability nucleotide sequences were removed to address suspected cross-contamination and a sequencing artifact. For each public chain, a later analysis derived a clonal expansion index from normalized ranks of inferred template counts within each repertoire. Generation probabilities in a later analysis came from a VDJ recombination model fitted to out-of-frame rearrangements, and those results were checked against IGoR. In a later analysis, TCR-TCR, TCR-HLA and TCR-CMV co-occurrence was scored with hypergeometric tests, and a repertoire-size bias correction was applied to TCR pairs. False discovery rates were estimated in a later analysis by permuting HLA or CMV assignments 20 times. In a later analysis, co-occurring TCRs were grouped using DBSCAN, and TCRdist sequence similarity was added for clustering within HLA-allele-positive subsets. For co-occurrence clustering, repertoires with fewer than 30,000 or more than 120,000 public chains were excluded, along with a handful of repertoires with anomalous nucleotide sharing. TCRdb provides this immuneACCESS table in a form limited to in-frame rearrangements. Some clones are lacking; in checked studies, under half of them reflect an unresolved V gene, and why the rest are absent is not known. V and J calls and clone size are as listed in that table; D and trimming were resolved from the DNA. A total of roughly 120,000 clones appear in this sample, 65% of them only once. Roughly 9.8% of the sample is in the top ten clones.

The sequenced sample was PBMCs. The receptor's source is a middle-aged woman in good health and CMV-seropositive.

The CDR3 amino acid sequence is: CSVEDRGTSGRARETQYF. In nucleotides, the sequence is TGCAGCGTTGAAGATCGTGGGACTAGCGGGAGGGCCCGAGAGACCCAGTACTTC. In this chain, TRBV29-1 is recombined with TRBJ2-5, with 16 bases in between that match TRBD2. Its CDR3 holds 18 amino acids, cysteine through phenylalanine. Solely the CDR3 DNA is kept, with 54 bases framed from the first base. CDR1 is given as SQVTM and CDR2 as ANQGSEA, both from the germline V gene. Germline trimming: 0 bases from V, 4 bases from J; junction bases outside gene matches: 8.